A single sample gave rise to the 24 T cell receptor beta chains below, sequenced in a study of CXCR3-negative and CXCR3-positive naive CD8 T cells. Study-level results: CXCR3-negative naive cells had less hydrophobic TRB CDR3s than did CXCR3-positive naive cells.

Their antigens are not known. The authors prepared UMI-labeled TRB cDNA libraries by 5' RACE. TCRdb re-called the 5' RACE reads and shows each CDR3 protein once, DNA omitted. The table for this sample gives approximately 100,000 distinct CDR3 sequences. The sequenced material came from naive CXCR3+ CD8+ T cells from blood. Subset in this sample: CD45RO-CCR7+CD27+CD95- naive CD8+ T cells expressing CXCR3 (TNR3+). These receptor sequences come from a human donor in good health. Some clones in this sample may be carry-over from other donors' samples.

The chain is built from TRBV12-3 or TRBV12-4 and TRBJ2-4; TCRdb's assignment of TRBD1 cannot be checked, as there is no DNA. This CDR3 region has 13 residues. The CDR3: CANSATGGDIQYF.

The chain recombines TRBV5-1 with TRBJ2-2; the TRBD2 assignment by TCRdb is unverifiable without DNA. The CDR3 is 15 residues long. Germline loops: CDR1 SGHRS, CDR2 YFSETQ. This CDR3 is CASTMTSLNTGELFF.

The J gene is TRBJ2-5, the V gene TRBV6-2 or TRBV6-3; the TRBD1 assignment by TCRdb is unverifiable without DNA. The CDR3 is 11 residues long. CDR1 is MNHEY and CDR2 is SVGEGT in the germline V gene. The CDR3 protein is CASSYPGPVTF.

This rearrangement joins TRBV19 to TRBJ1-2. Germline lookup yields CDR1 LNHDA and CDR2 SQIVND (reference sequence). The length of the CDR3 is 12 residues. The CDR3 loop is CASSFTDLGYTF.

The rearrangement joins TRBV29-1 to TRBJ2-2; lacking DNA, the TRBD1 call made by TCRdb goes unchecked. CDR1 and CDR2 from the germline V gene are SQVTM and ANQGSEA. CDR3 size: 12 residues. CDR3 region: CSFPGIAGELFF.

The rearrangement links TRBV11-2 to TRBJ2-5; TCRdb names TRBD1, which stays unverified in the absence of DNA. Germline CDR1 reads SGHAT; CDR2 reads FQNNGV. The CDR3 totals 15 residues. This CDR3 is CASSLDRGPAQTQYF. The full variable domain, rest sourced from reference TRBV11-2 and TRBJ2-5, is EAGVAQSPRYKIIEKRQSVAFWCNPISGHATLYWYQQILGQGPKLLIQFQNNGVVDDSQLPKDRFSAERLKGVDSTLKIQPAKLEDSAVYLCASSLDRGPAQTQYFGPGTRLLVL.

CDR3: CASSLGLSGSYNEQFF. V and J are TRBV5-8 and TRBJ2-1; TCRdb lists TRBD2, though no DNA is available to test this call. The CDR3 sequence is 16 residues long. Germline-derived CDR1 and CDR2 are SGHTS and YDEGEE. Based on the CDR3 plus reference TRBV5-8 and TRBJ2-1, the full variable domain is EAGVTQSPTHLIKTRGQQATLRCSPISGHTSVYWYQQALGLGLQFLLWYDEGEERNRGNFPPRFSGRQFPNYSSELNVNALELEDSALYLCASSLGLSGSYNEQFFGPGTRLTVL.

The chain uses TRBV6-1 and TRBJ1-5. Germline CDR1 reads MNHNS; CDR2 reads SASEGT. The CDR3 runs 13 residues. CDR3 sequence reads: CASSEYSFQPQHF.

CDR3: CASSPKAGRETQYF. The chain is built from TRBV7-9 and TRBJ2-5. This CDR3 region has 14 residues. The germline gives CDR1 SEHNR, CDR2 FQNEAQ (reference sequence). The full variable domain, rest sourced from reference TRBV7-9 and TRBJ2-5, is DTGVSQNPRHKITKRGQNVTFRCDPISEHNRLYWYRQTLGQGPEFLTYFQNEAQLEKSRLLSDRFSAERPKGSFSTLEIQRTEQGDSAMYLCASSPKAGRETQYFGPGTRLLVL.

CDR3 region: CSVVQDSTLQYF. The V and J genes are TRBV29-1 and TRBJ2-7; checking the TCRdb D call of TRBD1 is not possible without DNA. Germline CDR1 SQVTM, CDR2 ANQGSEA. The CDR3 consists of 12 residues.

This chain uses TRBV12-3 or TRBV12-4 with TRBJ2-1. CDR3 size: 16 residues. The CDR3 loop is CASSFAGPRPHNEQFF.

The rearrangement uses TRBV5-6 and TRBJ2-5; TCRdb proposes TRBD1, but this gene call is untestable without DNA. Germline CDR1 SGHDT, CDR2 YYEEEE. CDR3 size: 14 residues. CDR3 amino acids: CASSFGQGQETQYF.

This sequence joins TRBV7-9 and TRBJ1-1. From germline, CDR1 is SEHNR and CDR2 FQNEAQ (reference sequence). CDR3 size: 14 residues. The CDR3 reads CASSLKGPNTEAFF.

The genes are TRBV3-1 and TRBJ2-1. CDR1 and CDR2 from the germline V gene are LGHDT and YNNKEL (reference sequence). This CDR3 spans 13 amino acids. CDR3: CASSQNIYHEQFF.

The chain has TRBV7-3 and TRBJ1-2. Germline V gene sequence: CDR1 SGHTA, CDR2 FQGTGA. There are 13 residues in the CDR3. CDR3 in amino acids: CASSFGPNYGYTF.

The chain couples TRBV28 to TRBJ2-1; TCRdb reports TRBD1, a call that lacks DNA to check it against. Germline V lookup: CDR1 MDHEN, CDR2 SYDVKM. The CDR3 spans 15 residues. CDR3 sequence: CASSLGPGQINEQFF.

The chain links TRBV4-3 to TRBJ2-1; the D call from TCRdb, TRBD1, cannot be confirmed without DNA. Germline V gene lookup returns CDR1 LGHNA and CDR2 YSLEER. CDR3 length equals 16 residues. CDR3 sequence: CASSLSGGAAYNEQFF.

The chain combines TRBV4-1 with TRBJ1-4; TCRdb's D gene call, TRBD1, goes unchecked for lack of DNA. This CDR3 contains 14 residues. Germline assignment: CDR1 MGHRA and CDR2 YSYEKL. This CDR3 reads CASSPPAMLEKLFF.

CDR3 amino acids: CASSIEGGPGVDEQFF. V is TRBV19 and J is TRBJ2-1; TCRdb's assignment of TRBD2 cannot be checked, as there is no DNA. CDR1 is LNHDA, CDR2 SQIVND, per germline (reference sequence). The CDR3 is made up of 16 amino acids.

V gene TRBV28 combines with J gene TRBJ2-7. CDR1 and CDR2 from the germline V gene are MDHEN and SYDVKM. This CDR3 region has 15 residues. The CDR3 here is CASSLYAGGSYEQYF.

The rearrangement joins TRBV6-5 to TRBJ2-5. CDR1 and CDR2 (germline): MNHEY, SVGAGI. This CDR3 region has 14 residues. CDR3 loop: CASSYRSNGETQYF.

V is TRBV3-1 and J is TRBJ2-1; TCRdb lists TRBD2, though no DNA is available to test this call. Germline assignment: CDR1 LGHDT and CDR2 YNNKEL (reference sequence). There are 14 residues in the CDR3. CDR3: CASSPPQSSHEQFF.

The chain links TRBV29-1 to TRBJ2-5; TCRdb returns TRBD1, unconfirmable since there is no DNA. Looked up from germline, CDR1 is SQVTM and CDR2 is ANQGSEA. This CDR3 has 13 residues. The CDR3 protein is CSHPREPQETQYF. The full variable domain, rest sourced from reference TRBV29-1 and TRBJ2-5, is SAVISQKPSRDICQRGTSLTIQCQVDSQVTMMFWYRQQPGQSLTLIATANQGSEATYESGFVIDKFPISRPNLTFSTLTVSNMSPEDSSIYLCSHPREPQETQYFGPGTRLLVL.

The chain's CDR3 is CAISEPGGSSYNEQFF. The rearrangement links TRBV10-3 to TRBJ2-1; the D call from TCRdb, TRBD1, cannot be confirmed without DNA. This CDR3 comprises 16 residues. Looked up from germline, CDR1 is ENHRY and CDR2 is SYGVKD.